This record looks at one T cell receptor (beta chain) sequence and its context. This entry is derived from a study of shared clonotypes between healthy human individuals. As for the study in general: There were three CD4 naive, three CD4 memory, two CD8 naive and one CD8 memory plates per donor.

The CDR3 runs to 15 residues. V lost 4 bases to trimming and J lost 4 bases, with 15 bases between them. The germline gives CDR1 SGHRS, CDR2 YFSETQ. Replicate PCRs for sorted subsets used about 200 ng DNA; this equaled 30,000 to 35,000 T cell genomes. TCRdb keeps only in-frame clones here, not all; method: immunoSEQ multiplex PCR. Among 190,000 or so clones listed, 65% to 70% were seen once. This receptor was obtained from a man aged 25-45 years in good health. Specimen: memory CD4+ T cells sorted from blood. As for subset: CD45RA-negative fraction. V gene TRBV5-1 combines with J gene TRBJ1-5; D gene ambiguous. The CDR3 nucleotides are TGCGCCAGCAGCCCTAAGTGGGGAATAAATCAGCCCCAGCATTTT. It translates to CASSPKWGINQPQHF.